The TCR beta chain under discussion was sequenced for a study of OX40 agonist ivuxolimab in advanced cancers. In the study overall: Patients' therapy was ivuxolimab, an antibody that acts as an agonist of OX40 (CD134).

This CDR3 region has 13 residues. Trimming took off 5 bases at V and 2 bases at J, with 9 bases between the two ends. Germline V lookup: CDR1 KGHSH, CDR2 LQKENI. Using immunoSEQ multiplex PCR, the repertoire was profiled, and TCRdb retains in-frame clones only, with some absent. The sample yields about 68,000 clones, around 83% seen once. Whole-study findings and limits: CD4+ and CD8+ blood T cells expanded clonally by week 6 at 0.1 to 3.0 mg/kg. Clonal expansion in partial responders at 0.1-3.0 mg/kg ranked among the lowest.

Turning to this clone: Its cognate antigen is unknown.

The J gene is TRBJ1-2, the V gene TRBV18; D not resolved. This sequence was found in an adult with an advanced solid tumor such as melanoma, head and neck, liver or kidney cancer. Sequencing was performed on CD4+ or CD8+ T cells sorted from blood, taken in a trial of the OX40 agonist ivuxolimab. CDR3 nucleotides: TGTGCCAGCTCAGACGACGGAAACTATGGCTACACCTTC. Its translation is CASSDDGNYGYTF. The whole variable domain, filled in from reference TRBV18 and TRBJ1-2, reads NAGVMQNPRHLVRRRGQEARLRCSPMKGHSHVYWYRQLPEEGLKFMVYLQKENIIDESGMPKERFSAEFPKEGPSILRIQQVVRGDSAAYFCASSDDGNYGYTFGSGTRLTVV.